The present TCR beta chain was sequenced within a study of OX40 agonist ivuxolimab in advanced cancers. At baseline, cycle 4 day 1, and cycle 7 day 1, blood was sampled. The CDR3 runs to 14 residues. Trimming left V 3 bases short and J 3 bases short, with 9 bases between. Germline V gene lookup returns CDR1 MNHEY and CDR2 SMNVEV (reference sequence). The data were produced by immunoSEQ multiplex PCR, yet TCRdb's version contains in-frame clones alone and is incomplete. The table shows about 35,000 clones, with about 84% occurring only once. Sequenced material: CD4+ or CD8+ T cells sorted from blood, taken in a trial of the OX40 agonist ivuxolimab. This sequence was found in an adult with an advanced solid tumor such as melanoma, head and neck, liver or kidney cancer. The chain is built from TRBV27 and TRBJ1-5, with D uncertain. The CDR3 region has the DNA TGTGCCAGCAGTTTGTCGCTATTCAATCAGCCCCAGCATTTT. Protein: CASSLSLFNQPQHF.